Presented here are 30 T cell receptor beta chains from one specimen sequenced in a study of shared clonotypes between healthy human individuals. The table came from immunoSEQ multiplex PCR; TCRdb's copy has only in-frame clones and leaves some out. The data contain approximately 460,000 clones, approximately 71% of them singletons. Sequencing input: PBMCs. These receptors all stem from a woman aged 40 to 55 in good health. Some clones in this sample may be carry-over from other donors' samples.

This clone appeared a single time. The chain is built from TRBV6-1 and TRBJ1-2; tentative D call: TRBD1 (6 bases). V gave up 6 bases and J gave up 3 bases, with 11 bases separating them. Germline loops: CDR1 MNHNS, CDR2 SASEGT. This CDR3 is 13 amino acids long. The CDR3 reads CASSAGVDYGYTF. Here the CDR3 DNA reads TGTGCCAGCAGCGCAGGGGTGGACTATGGCTACACCTTC.

The chain carries TRBV6-1 and TRBJ2-3, with 8 nucleotides matching TRBD2. The CDR3 has 15 residues. The V segment lost 4 bases and the J segment 4 bases; nucleotides outside the gene matches: 7. Germline CDR1 and CDR2: MNHNS and SASEGT. The CDR3 DNA sequence: TGTGCCAGCAGTGCCGGGACCGGGGGGGCAGATACGCAGTATTTT. It codes for CASSAGTGGADTQYF.

The J gene is TRBJ2-3, the V gene TRBV27; the D is unclear. The CDR3 length is 14 residues. CDR1 is MNHEY, CDR2 SMNVEV, per germline (reference sequence). Trimming took off 3 bases at V and 0 bases at J, with 7 bases between the two ends. The DNA of the CDR3 is TGTGCCAGCAGTTTCTCGCTTAGCACAGATACGCAGTATTTT. As protein: CASSFSLSTDTQYF.

This clone is medium-sized within its sample. Other DNA sequences in this specimen translate into the identical CDR3. The chain has TRBV28 and TRBJ1-1; D is unresolved. CDR1 and CDR2 from the germline V gene are MDHEN and SYDVKM. The CDR3 contains 12 residues. Trimming took off 2 bases at V and 6 bases at J, with 7 bases between the two ends. CDR3 residues: CASSLTGAEAFF. The CDR3 region has the DNA TGTGCCAGCAGTTTAACTGGGGCTGAAGCTTTCTTT. Variable domain in full (rest from reference TRBV28 and TRBJ1-1): DVKVTQSSRYLVKRTGEKVFLECVQDMDHENMFWYRQDPGLGLRLIYFSYDVKMKEKGDIPEGYSVSREKKERFSLILESASTNQTSMYLCASSLTGAEAFFGQGTRLTVV.

There are a few counts of this clone. Other DNA sequences from this sample encode an identical CDR3 as well. The J gene is TRBJ2-1, the V gene TRBV20-1; D call uncertain. CDR3 length: 11 amino acids. Trimming stripped 3 bases from V and 6 bases from J, with 6 bases between. Germline loops: CDR1 DFQATT, CDR2 SNEGSKA (reference sequence). DNA for the CDR3: TGCAGTGCTAGCCTTTTCAATGAGCAGTTCTTC. It codes for CSASLFNEQFF.

As for this clone: One base away lies a much larger clone, so this may be a sequencing read error. V usage is TRBV5-1 and J usage is TRBJ2-1; 10 bases map to TRBD2. The CDR3 extends over 14 amino acids. With V trimmed by 7 bases and J by 5 bases, 6 bases remained unmatched. Germline CDR1 is SGHRS and CDR2 is YFSETQ. The CDR3 region has the DNA TGCGCCAGCGCGGAACTAGCGGGAAACAATGAGCAGTTCTTC. This gives the protein CASAELAGNNEQFF.

This clone has just one count. V gene TRBV10-3 combines with J gene TRBJ1-5, with TRBD1 identical over 7 bases. With the DNA end fitting TRBJ2-3 better, the J assignment may be wrong. CDR3 length: 15 amino acids. Germline V CDR1 and CDR2: ENHRY, SYGVKD. CDR3 amino acids: CAISAGTDFNQPQYF. The CDR3 DNA sequence: TGTGCCATCAGTGCCGGGACAGACTTCAATCAGCCCCAGTATTTT.

Notes on this clone: One base away lies a much larger clone, so this may be a sequencing read error. The chain has TRBV19 and TRBJ1-5; the D gene is possibly TRBD1 (6 bases). This CDR3 region has 15 residues. Trimming pared 7 bases from V and 6 bases from J, leaving 19 bases between. CDR1 LNHDA and CDR2 SQIVND come from the germline V gene (reference sequence). For the CDR3, the DNA is TGTGCCAGTAATGCGACCCCAGGACAGTCTCAGCCCCAGCATTTT. Its translation: CASNATPGQSQPQHF.

V is TRBV9 and J is TRBJ2-2, with TRBD2 matching over 9 bases. Germline V gene sequence: CDR1 SGDLS, CDR2 YYNGEE. The CDR3 contains 22 residues. V gave up 4 bases and J gave up 4 bases; unmatched junction bases: 26. For the CDR3, the DNA is TGTGCCAGCAGCCCCCGCTTCAGTCGTGGGGAGTATAGCGGGAGACGCACCGGGGAGCTGTTTTTT. The encoded protein is CASSPRFSRGEYSGRRTGELFF. The entire variable domain, with the rest obtained from reference TRBV9 and TRBJ2-2, is as follows: DSGVTQTPKHLITATGQRVTLRCSPRSGDLSVYWYQQSLDQGLQFLIQYYNGEERAKGNILERFSAQQFPDLHSELNLSSLELGDSALYFCASSPRFSRGEYSGRRTGELFFGEGSRLTVL.

The rearrangement uses TRBV27 and TRBJ2-1; TRBD2 is a possible D gene (5 bases). The CDR3 covers 11 residues. V lost 3 bases and J 14 bases, leaving 11 bases between the germline ends. Germline lookup yields CDR1 MNHEY and CDR2 SMNVEV (reference sequence). The CDR3 is CASSFIGLKFF. CDR3 nucleotide sequence: TGTGCCAGCAGTTTCATTGGACTCAAGTTCTTC.

The gene calls are TRBV7-3 and TRBJ2-1; 7 nucleotides line up with TRBD2. Germline V gene sequence: CDR1 SGHTA, CDR2 FQGTGA. The CDR3 consists of 16 residues. The J segment lost 0 bases and the V segment lost 4 bases, leaving 6 bases of the junction unmatched. CDR3 in DNA: TGTGCCAGCAGCTCCAATCGGGGGGACTCCTACAATGAGCAGTTCTTC. Protein: CASSSNRGDSYNEQFF.

The chain joins TRBV30 to TRBJ1-2; 10 bases fit TRBD1. Germline CDR1 is GTSNPN and CDR2 is SVGIG (reference sequence). This CDR3 contains 13 residues. The trim removed 5 bases at V and 7 bases at J, leaving 7 bases unmatched. CDR3 region: CAWSGQGSGGYTF. The DNA of the CDR3 is TGTGCCTGGTCGGGACAGGGGTCTGGTGGCTACACCTTC.

The V call is TRBV28, the J call TRBJ1-2, with TRBD1 matching over 7 bases. The CDR3 has 16 residues. Germline V lookup: CDR1 MDHEN, CDR2 SYDVKM. Trimming removed 5 bases from V and 4 bases from J; junction bases left unmatched: 13. The CDR3 DNA reads as TGTGCCAGCAGTCTTCCCCCTTACAGGGGCCGCTATGGCTACACCTTC. Amino acids: CASSLPPYRGRYGYTF.

V usage is TRBV29-1 and J usage is TRBJ1-2; D is ambiguous. Trimming shortened V by 4 bases and J by 7 bases, and 7 bases separated the two germline ends. This CDR3 is 10 amino acids long. Germline-derived CDR1 and CDR2 are SQVTM and ANQGSEA. CDR3 sequence (DNA): TGCAGCGTTGTGGAGCCTGGCTACACCTTC. This codes for CSVVEPGYTF.

CDR3 in amino acids: CAWSRDRGDQPQHF. The DNA of the CDR3 is TGTGCCTGGAGTCGGGACAGGGGAGATCAGCCCCAGCATTTT. The chain carries TRBV30 and TRBJ1-5; 10 bases line up with TRBD1. The CDR3 covers 14 residues. The germline gives CDR1 GTSNPN, CDR2 SVGIG (reference sequence). Trimming at V came to 2 bases and at J to 5 bases, leaving 3 bases not matched to a gene.

The count of this clone is one. V is TRBV28 and J is TRBJ1-1; D is unresolved. The germline CDR1 and CDR2 sequences are MDHEN and SYDVKM. The CDR3 sequence is 13 residues long. V was clipped by 3 bases and J by 1 base, with 6 bases between them. The CDR3: CASSFRRNTEAFF. The DNA of the CDR3 is TGTGCCAGCAGTTTTCGACGGAACACTGAAGCTTTCTTT.

This clone was seen a single time. This sequence joins TRBV6-5 and TRBJ2-7; 7 bases align to TRBD2. The CDR3 is 14 residues long. Germline V lookup: CDR1 MNHEY, CDR2 SVGAGI. J lost 3 bases, V lost 6 bases, and 8 bases had no gene match. The CDR3 sequence is CASRRGSGIYEQYF. The DNA for the CDR3 is TGTGCCAGCAGACGGGGAAGCGGGATCTACGAGCAGTACTTC.

This clone was found a few times. The rearrangement joins TRBV7-3 to TRBJ2-7, with D hard to call. In germline, CDR1 is SGHTA, CDR2 FQGTGA. V shed 5 bases and J shed 1 base, with 12 bases lying between them. This CDR3 is 14 amino acids long. DNA of the CDR3: TGTGCCAGCAGCCTGGGCCCCACGTCCTACGAGCAGTACTTC. This translates into CASSLGPTSYEQYF.

The chain has TRBV7-9 and TRBJ1-1; the D is unclear. Per the germline V gene, CDR1 is SEHNR and CDR2 is FQNEAQ (reference sequence). V was shortened by 0 bases and J by 1 base, with 9 bases between the two germline ends. This CDR3 comprises 15 residues. The CDR3 region has the DNA TGTGCCAGCAGCTTAGCGCGGGCGCAGAACACTGAAGCTTTCTTT. Translation: CASSLARAQNTEAFF.

This chain joins TRBV6-8 and TRBJ1-1; 8 bases line up with TRBD1. Germline values: CDR1 MNHGY, CDR2 SAAAGT. This CDR3 comprises 12 residues. J lost 6 bases, V lost 10 bases, and 7 bases had no gene match. DNA for the CDR3: TGTGCCATCGGACAGGGCGATCCTGAAGCTTTCTTT. Translated: CAIGQGDPEAFF.

Points on this clone: Just one base apart from a much larger clone, this may be a read error. The V gene is TRBV29-1, the J gene TRBJ2-5; 8 bases line up with TRBD1. This CDR3 is built from 16 residues. Germline V CDR1 and CDR2: SQVTM, ANQGSEA. The V segment lost 4 bases and the J segment 5 bases; nucleotides outside the gene matches: 15. For the CDR3, the DNA is TGCAGCGTTGCAAACCCTTTAACAGGGGGAGGCGAGACCCAGTACTTC. As protein: CSVANPLTGGGETQYF. The full variable domain, completed using reference TRBV29-1 and TRBJ2-5, is SAVISQKPSRDICQRGTSLTIQCQVDSQVTMMFWYRQQPGQSLTLIATANQGSEATYESGFVIDKFPISRPNLTFSTLTVSNMSPEDSSIYLCSVANPLTGGGETQYFGPGTRLLVL.

The chain uses TRBV7-8 and TRBJ1-2; 7 nucleotides line up with TRBD1. CDR3 length equals 15 residues. Germline assignment: CDR1 SGHVS and CDR2 FQNEAQ. J was trimmed by 5 bases and V by 5 bases; bases with no gene match: 11. The CDR3 DNA is TGTGCCAGCAGCCCAGTCCGGGACAGCCCGTATGGCTACACCTTC. Amino acid sequence: CASSPVRDSPYGYTF.

On this clone itself: A far larger clone is one base from this, pointing to a likely read error. The chain links TRBV7-2 to TRBJ2-3, with D hard to call. CDR1 SGHTA and CDR2 FQGNSA come from the germline V gene. This CDR3 region has 12 residues. The CDR3 DNA follows: TGTGCCAGCAGCTCAGCCGCAGATATGCAGTATTTT. Residues: CASSSAADMQYF.

Only a few counts were recorded for this clone. V is TRBV15 and J is TRBJ1-4; maybe TRBD1 (6 bases). CDR1 is LNHNV and CDR2 is YYDKDF in the germline V gene (reference sequence). V lost 11 bases and J lost 7, with 14 bases in between. The CDR3 spans 12 residues. In nucleotides, the CDR3 is TGTGCCTCCGCCAGGGGAAGTGAAAAACTGTTTTTT. The encoded protein is CASARGSEKLFF.

The chain combines TRBV4-3 with TRBJ2-2, with 7 bases matching TRBD2. Germline CDR1 LGHNA, CDR2 YSLEER. The V and J ends lost 3 bases and 4 bases, in that order; junction bases with no gene match: 14. The CDR3 has 18 amino acids. The CDR3 coding sequence is TGCGCCAGCAGCCAGGGGGTAGTGGGAGGGCCGGGCACCGGGGAGCTGTTTTTT. It specifies CASSQGVVGGPGTGELFF.

As to this clone: Since a much larger clone is just one base distant, this may be a read error. The same CDR3 also results from other DNA sequences found in this sample. The chain has TRBV4-3 and TRBJ2-5; 10 bases line up with TRBD1. The DNA end favors TRBJ2-7, so the J call may be wrong. Germline V gives CDR1 LGHNA, CDR2 YSLEER. The CDR3 runs 15 residues. Here the CDR3 DNA reads TGCGCTAGCAGCCGGGACGGGACAGGGGCCTACGAGCAGTACTTC. Translation: CASSRDGTGAYEQYF.

The chain has TRBV29-1 and TRBJ2-5, with 8 bases that match TRBD1. The trim removed 4 bases at V and 5 bases at J, leaving 6 bases unmatched. The CDR3 contains 13 residues. Germline assignment: CDR1 SQVTM and CDR2 ANQGSEA. The chain's CDR3 is CSVGPGGAETQYF. The DNA for the CDR3 is TGCAGCGTTGGTCCAGGGGGCGCGGAGACCCAGTACTTC.

This chain links TRBV2 with TRBJ2-1; TRBD1 or TRBD2 may be the D gene (5 bases each). CDR3 length: 15 amino acids. Germline-derived CDR1 and CDR2 are SNHLY and FYNNEI. Trimming removed 8 bases from V and 5 bases from J, with 19 bases in between. CDR3: CASGARGRANNEQFF. The CDR3, as DNA: TGTGCCAGCGGGGCGAGAGGGCGGGCCAACAATGAGCAGTTCTTC.

V is TRBV5-1 and J is TRBJ1-1; a weak D match, TRBD1 (6 bases). The V end was cut by 2 bases, the J end by 4 bases, with 12 bases between. This CDR3 is 14 amino acids long. Germline V gene lookup returns CDR1 SGHRS and CDR2 YFSETQ. CDR3 DNA: TGCGCCAGCAGCTTTGAGCGAGGGGGCACTGAAGCTTTCTTT. This gives the protein CASSFERGGTEAFF.

The chain has TRBV10-3 and TRBJ2-1, with a possible D match to TRBD2 (6 bases). Germline loops: CDR1 ENHRY, CDR2 SYGVKD. The germline V and J ends were trimmed by 6 bases and 3 bases, with 18 bases remaining between them. The CDR3 extends over 16 amino acids. The CDR3 is CAISQLAPRIYNEQFF. CDR3 DNA: TGTGCCATCAGCCAGCTAGCGCCCAGGATCTACAATGAGCAGTTCTTC.